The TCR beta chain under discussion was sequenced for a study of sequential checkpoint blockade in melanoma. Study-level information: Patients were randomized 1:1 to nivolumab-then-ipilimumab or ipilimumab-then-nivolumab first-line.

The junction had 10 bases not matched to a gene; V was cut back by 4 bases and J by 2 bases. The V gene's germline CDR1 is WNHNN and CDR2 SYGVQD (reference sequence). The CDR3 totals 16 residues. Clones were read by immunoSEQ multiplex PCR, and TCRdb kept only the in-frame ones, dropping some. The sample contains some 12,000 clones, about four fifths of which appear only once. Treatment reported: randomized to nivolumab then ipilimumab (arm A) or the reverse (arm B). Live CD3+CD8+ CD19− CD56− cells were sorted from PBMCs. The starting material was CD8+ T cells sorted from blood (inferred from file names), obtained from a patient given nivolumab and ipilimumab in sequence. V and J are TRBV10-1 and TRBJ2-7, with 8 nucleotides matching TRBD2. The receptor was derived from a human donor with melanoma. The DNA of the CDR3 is TGCGCCAGCAGTGTGCTTATAGCGGGGAACCCCTACGAGCAGTACTTC. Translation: CASSVLIAGNPYEQYF.